Following are 23 T cell receptor beta chains from one sample sequenced in a study of T cells of healthy individuals. TCRdb ran MiXCR on the 5' RACE reads and lists one entry per CDR3 protein. The table records around 79,000 distinct CDR3 sequences, about 4.8% of them present only once. The receptors derive from a female donor in good health.

This clonotype was counted a few times. One end of the junction fails to match germline, which may point to a read error. The chain carries TRBV7-7 and TRBJ2-2, with D perhaps matching TRBD1 (5 bases). CDR1 is SSHAT, CDR2 FNYEAQ, per germline (reference sequence). The CDR3 runs 15 residues. Written as DNA, the CDR3 is TGTGCTAGCAGCTTCGGCCAGGGGAACACCGGGGAGCTGTTTTTT. Translated: CASSFGQGNTGELFF.

This clonotype was observed a handful of times. The V and J genes are TRBV12-3 or TRBV12-4 and TRBJ1-2; 8 bases match TRBD1. The CDR3 is made up of 12 amino acids. The trim removed 8 bases at V and 7 bases at J, leaving 6 bases unmatched. DNA for the CDR3: TGTGCCAGCGCCCAGGGGGCTAGTGGCTACACCTTC. Translating gives CASAQGASGYTF.

In its sample, this clonotype was seen many times. The CDR3 reads CASSLALRDTQYF. In nucleotides, the CDR3 is TGTGCCAGCAGCTTAGCTCTTCGGGATACGCAGTATTTT. The chain is built from TRBV7-2 and TRBJ2-3; unclear D gene. CDR3 length equals 13 residues. The V and J ends lost 0 bases and 6 bases respectively, with 7 bases between them. Per the germline V gene, CDR1 is SGHTA and CDR2 is FQGNSA.

The sample holds a few counts of this clonotype. The V call is TRBV7-2, the J call TRBJ2-1; 11 nucleotides agree with TRBD2. J was trimmed by 7 bases and V by 5 bases; bases with no gene match: 7. This CDR3 contains 15 residues. Per the germline V gene, CDR1 is SGHTA and CDR2 is FQGNSA. CDR3: CASSHSGRDLNEQFF. Here the CDR3 DNA reads TGTGCCAGCAGCCATAGCGGGAGGGACTTGAATGAGCAGTTCTTC.

This chain links TRBV13 with TRBJ1-1; D unresolved. Germline V CDR1 and CDR2: PRHDT, FYEKMQ (reference sequence). The CDR3 contains 12 residues. Trimming removed 6 bases from V and 3 bases from J, with 8 bases in between. CDR3 sequence (DNA): TGTGCCAGCAGGGCCCCCGACACTGAAGCTTTCTTT. Translating gives CASRAPDTEAFF.

This clonotype was seen many times. The chain links TRBV4-1 to TRBJ1-5; 7 nucleotides match TRBD1. Unmatched junction bases numbered 9, after V lost 4 bases and J lost 0 bases. Germline assignment: CDR1 MGHRA and CDR2 YSYEKL. This CDR3 spans 17 amino acids. CDR3 in DNA: TGCGCCAGCAGCCCGCGGGACAGAACTTATAGCAATCAGCCCCAGCATTTT. This translates into CASSPRDRTYSNQPQHF.

This clonotype came up many times. The chain combines TRBV18 with TRBJ2-3, with no clear D. The germline gives CDR1 KGHSH, CDR2 LQKENI. The V gene lost 3 bases and the J gene lost 6 bases, with 16 bases spanning the gap. This CDR3 has 15 residues. DNA for the CDR3: TGTGCCAGCTCACCTGCCGGATCCTTCATGGATACGCAGTATTTT. It codes for CASSPAGSFMDTQYF.

This clonotype has ten or more counts. The chain links TRBV24-1 to TRBJ1-1; D gene ambiguous. The CDR3 totals 13 residues. Germline-derived CDR1 and CDR2 are KGHDR and SFDVKD. The V gene lost 4 bases and the J gene lost 1 base, with 6 bases spanning the gap. The CDR3 loop is CATSDDRNTEAFF. The CDR3 DNA reads TGTGCCACCAGTGACGACCGGAACACTGAAGCTTTCTTT.

Only a few counts were recorded for this clonotype. The gene calls are TRBV7-6 and TRBJ1-6; no clear D gene. The V and J ends lost 0 bases and 10 bases respectively, with 13 bases between them. CDR1 and CDR2 from the germline V gene are SGHVS and FNYEAQ. The CDR3 totals 15 residues. The CDR3 reads CASSLADGGNSPLHF. The DNA of the CDR3 is TGTGCCAGCAGCTTAGCGGACGGCGGGAACTCACCCCTCCACTTT.

This clonotype was counted ten times or more. V usage is TRBV12-3 or TRBV12-4 and J usage is TRBJ2-1, with D tentatively TRBD1 or TRBD2 (5 bases each). The CDR3 covers 15 residues. Deletions cut 5 bases from V and 0 bases from J, with 11 bases between. CDR3: CASSRDGHSYNEQFF. As DNA, the CDR3 is TGTGCCAGCAGTCGGGACGGGCACTCCTACAATGAGCAGTTCTTC.

The sample holds a few counts of this clonotype. V usage is TRBV7-2 and J usage is TRBJ1-1; 7 bases align to TRBD1. The CDR3 length is 13 residues. Per the germline V gene, CDR1 is SGHTA and CDR2 is FQGNSA. Trimming at V came to 5 bases and at J to 4 bases, leaving 4 bases not matched to a gene. DNA of the CDR3: TGTGCCAGCAGCCTAGACAGGGTCACTGAAGCTTTCTTT. Translation gives CASSLDRVTEAFF.

V usage is TRBV3-1 and J usage is TRBJ2-3; 10 nucleotides line up with TRBD2. J lost 5 bases, V lost 4 bases, and 12 bases had no gene match. The length of the CDR3 is 17 residues. The germline gives CDR1 LGHDT, CDR2 YNNKEL (reference sequence). CDR3 protein: CASSPGLAGVWEDTQYF. The DNA for the CDR3 is TGTGCCAGCAGCCCCGGGCTAGCGGGAGTATGGGAAGATACGCAGTATTTT.

At least ten counts were recorded for this clonotype. This chain joins TRBV7-9 and TRBJ2-1; a possible D gene is TRBD1 (6 bases). This CDR3 comprises 14 residues. Germline lookup yields CDR1 SEHNR and CDR2 FQNEAQ (reference sequence). V lost 5 bases and J lost 2, with 10 bases in between. CDR3: CASSQDSTYNEQFF. CDR3 in DNA: TGTGCCAGCAGCCAGGACAGCACCTACAATGAGCAGTTCTTC.

This clonotype was seen ten or more times. V is TRBV7-2 and J is TRBJ2-2; 9 nucleotides match TRBD1. Germline CDR1 SGHTA, CDR2 FQGNSA. CDR3 length: 16 amino acids. The junction had 9 bases not matched to a gene; V was cut back by 6 bases and J by 4 bases. CDR3 coding DNA: TGTGCCAGCAGTCCATCGACAGGGGGTTTCACCGGGGAGCTGTTTTTT. Its translation: CASSPSTGGFTGELFF.

This clonotype was counted many times. This sequence joins TRBV7-2 and TRBJ2-3, with 9 positions matching TRBD2. V was pared by 0 bases and J by 8 bases, with 6 bases of the junction left unmatched. Germline CDR1 reads SGHTA; CDR2 reads FQGNSA. This CDR3 is built from 15 residues. CDR3 nucleotides: TGTGCCAGCAGCTTAGCTAGCGGGAGTACTTCTACGCAGTATTTT. It is translated as CASSLASGSTSTQYF.

A note on this clonotype: This may come from a read error, since a much larger clone is one base off. This sequence joins TRBV19 and TRBJ2-1; the D gene is possibly TRBD2 (5 bases). CDR3 size: 15 residues. The ends were cut back, 0 bases at V and 4 bases at J, with 10 bases in the middle. Per germline, CDR1 LNHDA and CDR2 SQIVND (reference sequence). The CDR3 reads CASSIDIGEYNEQFF. The CDR3 nucleotides are TGTGCCAGTAGTATAGATATCGGGGAATACAATGAGCAGTTCTTC.

This clonotype was seen repeatedly, ten times or more. This chain joins TRBV10-1 and TRBJ2-5; D unresolved. V shed 3 bases and J shed 3 bases, with 14 bases lying between them. The CDR3 runs 15 residues. Germline lookup yields CDR1 WNHNN and CDR2 SYGVQD (reference sequence). CDR3 residues: CASSDKVYYEETQYF. The CDR3, as DNA: TGCGCCAGCAGTGATAAGGTGTACTATGAAGAGACCCAGTACTTC.

This clonotype was observed a handful of times. This chain joins TRBV6-5 and TRBJ2-7, with 8 bases identical to TRBD2. This CDR3 contains 15 residues. The germline gives CDR1 MNHEY, CDR2 SVGAGI. Trimming removed 6 bases from V and 4 bases from J; junction bases left unmatched: 11. CDR3 in amino acids: CASRSGTRSGYEQYF. For the CDR3, the DNA is TGTGCCAGCAGATCCGGGACTAGATCGGGGTACGAGCAGTACTTC.

In its sample, this clonotype was seen many times. This chain joins TRBV29-1 and TRBJ1-4; 7 bases align to TRBD1. The CDR3 runs to 17 residues. The trim removed 5 bases at V and 7 bases at J, leaving 19 bases unmatched. The germline CDR1 and CDR2 sequences are SQVTM and ANQGSEA. The CDR3 DNA sequence: TGCAGCGTTACAACCAGGGAGCTGCCAGGGGGAATTGAAAAACTGTTTTTT. Translation gives CSVTTRELPGGIEKLFF.

At least ten counts were recorded for this clonotype. This chain joins TRBV11-1 and TRBJ1-1; D uncertain. Trimming removed 3 bases from V and 3 bases from J, with 5 bases in between. This CDR3 is built from 12 residues. In germline, CDR1 is SGHAT, CDR2 FQDESV (reference sequence). In DNA, the CDR3 is TGTGCCAGCAGCTTCGTGGACACTGAAGCTTTCTTT. It encodes CASSFVDTEAFF.

This clonotype was detected ten times or more. The rearrangement joins TRBV7-9 to TRBJ1-5; D ambiguous. The ends were cut back, 1 base at V and 0 bases at J, with 4 bases in the middle. The CDR3 extends over 14 amino acids. Germline lookup yields CDR1 SEHNR and CDR2 FQNEAQ (reference sequence). The CDR3 DNA reads TGTGCCAGCAGCTTAGTTAATAGCAATCAGCCCCAGCATTTT. It encodes CASSLVNSNQPQHF.

The sample holds many counts of this clonotype. For the CDR3, the DNA is TGTGCCAGCAGCTCCTCCCTCACTAGTCTTGTGGGCGAGCAGTACTTC. Residues: CASSSSLTSLVGEQYF. The genes are TRBV11-2 and TRBJ2-7; a possible D gene is TRBD2 (5 bases). Germline V lookup: CDR1 SGHAT, CDR2 FQNNGV. The germline V and J ends were trimmed by 4 bases and 6 bases, with 22 bases remaining between them. The CDR3 consists of 16 residues.

V and J are TRBV12-2 and TRBJ1-5; the table's D call of TRBD1 was not tested on the DNA. TRBV12-2 has pseudogene status. The CDR3 loop spans 17 amino acids. The CDR3 nucleotides are TGTGCAAGTCGCTCCCGACAGGGGGCTTCTTTTAATCAGCCCCAGCATTTT. This sequence encodes CASRSRQGASFNQPQHF.